This TCR beta chain came from a study of CD8 T cells in Susac syndrome (dated by TCRdb to the late 2010s). In terms of the full investigation: Whether CD8+ T cell activation and differentiation in Susac syndrome was antigen driven was tested using repertoire sequencing. The clonality of the CD8+ T cell repertoire was compared across about a dozen healthy donors, about 14 Susac syndrome patients and fewer than 16 multiple sclerosis patients.

Peripheral blood CD8+ and CD4+ T cells from healthy donors, Susac syndrome patients and multiple sclerosis patients were profiled using high-throughput TCR beta sequencing. Multiple sclerosis controls were treatment-naive patients with stable or active relapsing-remitting disease fulfilling revised McDonald criteria. Bulk CD8+ and CD4+ T cells were purified by magnetic negative isolation, whereas CD8+ TEMRA cells were enriched by FACS. Blood was drawn into EDTA tubes, processed within 24 hours, and PBMCs were isolated by density gradient centrifugation. PBMCs intended for TCR sequencing were cryopreserved in liquid nitrogen and were subsequently thawed in a 37 degrees C water bath. The sorted or isolated CD4+, CD8+ and CD8+ TEMRA cells had a purity of 90% or higher. Germline trimming: 2 bases from V, 5 bases from J; junction bases outside gene matches: 6. Including cysteine and phenylalanine, the CDR3 has 15 amino acids. The DNA shown is the 45-base CDR3, in frame from base 1. The germline V gene encodes CDR1 MNHEY and CDR2 SVGAGI.

This clonotype was observed a handful of times. Its recognized antigen is unknown. Qualities for individual bases were not recorded, and no much larger clone is one base off. The investigation overall reported the following: The study acknowledged that relatively few individuals were included in the TCR sequencing and HLA analysis.

RNA was extracted with the RNeasy kit and roughly 0.45 to 1 ug was reverse transcribed using random hexamers. The immunoSEQ multiplex PCR assay, which covers 54 Vbeta and 13 Jbeta segments, was used to amplify TCR beta CDR3 regions. Bias from PCR amplification was corrected by using a synthetic template baseline for primer optimization and for computational correction. As for the original processing: Only productive sequences were kept, with reads annotated to V, D and J genes according to IMGT and analyzed in immunoSEQ Analyzer. To calculate clonality, Shannon entropy was normalized by log2 of the number of productive unique sequences and then subtracted from one. Public and private clones were assessed among the 100 most prevalent clones of each patient and control. Clones were defined as Susac-specific if absent from the healthy and MS cohorts, from 900 to 1,300 published viral clones and from other ImmuneACCESS disease sequences. In TCRdb, the public reads were trimmed at Q25 with fastp and aligned with MiXCR, with productive beta chains retained. Entries that share a CDR3 protein sequence are merged under the most common genes and DNA. In this record, the V and J calls reflect TCRdb's handling and not the investigators' own analysis. This sample is represented by around 180,000 distinct CDR3 sequences; approximately 95% of them were singletons. The ten largest account for roughly 0.16% of the sample.

This receptor was obtained from a human donor with multiple sclerosis. The chain was built from TRBV6-5 and TRBJ1-2; a stretch of 9 junction bases matches TRBD1. The sequencing sample was made of CD8+ T cells from PBMCs. The CDR3 protein sequence reads: CASSYGDRDTYGYTF. The DNA reads TGTGCCAGCAGTTACGGGGACAGGGATACTTATGGCTACACCTTC.